This T cell receptor beta chain originates from a study of T cells in Graves' hyperthyroidism and ophthalmopathy. In regard to this clonotype: Antigen unknown.

CDR1 and CDR2 from the germline V gene are MNHEY and SVGEGT. The CDR3 contains 14 residues. Between the trimmed V and J ends, which lost 4 bases and 4 bases, there was a span of 13 bases. Study-wide results and limits: Most clonotypes that expanded in the thyroid above 0.001 also showed up in blood.

Researchers took RNA transcripts and amplified the TCR beta CDR3 regions from them. RT-PCR in the first round (using the HTBI primer set) targeted the TCR CDR3. One entry per CDR3 protein results from TCRdb running MiXCR on the multiplex PCR reads. This table holds about 610,000 distinct CDR3 sequences, roughly 14% found once. Duration under 3 months, a NOSPECS grade of at least 4, and a Clinical Activity Score of at least 3 characterized the ophthalmopathy patients. Exclusions: uncontrolled infection, other autoimmune disease, pregnancy, lactation. The V call is TRBV6-2 or TRBV6-3, the J call TRBJ2-5; D unresolved. The origin of this receptor is a woman between 40 and 55 years old with Graves' ophthalmopathy. Sample: blood. The CDR3 bases are TGTGCCAGCAGTTCGTCTGGGCAGTCAGAGACCCAGTACTTC. Translating gives CASSSSGQSETQYF.